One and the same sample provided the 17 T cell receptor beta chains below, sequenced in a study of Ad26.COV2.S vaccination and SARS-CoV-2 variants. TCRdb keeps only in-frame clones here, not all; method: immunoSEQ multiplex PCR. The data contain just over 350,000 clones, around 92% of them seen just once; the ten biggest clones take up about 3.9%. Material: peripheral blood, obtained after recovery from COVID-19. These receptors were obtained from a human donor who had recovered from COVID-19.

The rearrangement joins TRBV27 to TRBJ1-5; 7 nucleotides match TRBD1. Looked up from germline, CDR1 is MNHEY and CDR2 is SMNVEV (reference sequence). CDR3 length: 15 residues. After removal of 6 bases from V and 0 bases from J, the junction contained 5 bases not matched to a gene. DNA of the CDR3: TGTGCCAGCAGCCTTCAGGGGGGTAGCAATCAGCCCCAGCATTTT. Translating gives CASSLQGGSNQPQHF.

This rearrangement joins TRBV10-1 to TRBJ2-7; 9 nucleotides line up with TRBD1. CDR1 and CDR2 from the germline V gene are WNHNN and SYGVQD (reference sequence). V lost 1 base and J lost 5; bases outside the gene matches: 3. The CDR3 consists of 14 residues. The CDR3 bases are TGCGCCAGCAGTGAGTTACGGACAGGGGACGAGCAGTACTTC. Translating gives CASSELRTGDEQYF.

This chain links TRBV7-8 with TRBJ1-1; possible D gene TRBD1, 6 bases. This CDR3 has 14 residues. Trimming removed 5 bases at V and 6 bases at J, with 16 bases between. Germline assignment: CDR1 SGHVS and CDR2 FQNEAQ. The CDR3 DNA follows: TGTGCCAGCAGCGTAACAGGGACGGGCCCTGAAGCTTTCTTT. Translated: CASSVTGTGPEAFF.

The chain's CDR3 is CASSSIGQVGYTF. Here the CDR3 DNA reads TGTGCCAGCAGCTCGATCGGCCAGGTTGGCTACACCTTC. V usage is TRBV7-8 and J usage is TRBJ1-2; the D is unclear. CDR3 length: 13 residues. Germline V gives CDR1 SGHVS, CDR2 FQNEAQ. V was cut by 4 bases and J by 7 bases, with 13 bases left in between.

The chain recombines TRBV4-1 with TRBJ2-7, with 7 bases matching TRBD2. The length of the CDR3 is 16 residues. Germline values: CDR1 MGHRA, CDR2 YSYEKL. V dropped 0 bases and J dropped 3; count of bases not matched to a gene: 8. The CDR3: CASSQEPGGGFYEQYF. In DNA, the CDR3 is TGCGCCAGCAGCCAAGAGCCTGGGGGGGGATTCTACGAGCAGTACTTC.

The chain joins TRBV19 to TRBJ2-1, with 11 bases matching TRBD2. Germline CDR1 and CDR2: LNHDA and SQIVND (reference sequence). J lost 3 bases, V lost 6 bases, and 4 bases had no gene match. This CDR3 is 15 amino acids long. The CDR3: CASRNSGGDYNEQFF. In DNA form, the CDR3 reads TGTGCCAGTAGAAATAGCGGGGGGGACTACAATGAGCAGTTCTTC.

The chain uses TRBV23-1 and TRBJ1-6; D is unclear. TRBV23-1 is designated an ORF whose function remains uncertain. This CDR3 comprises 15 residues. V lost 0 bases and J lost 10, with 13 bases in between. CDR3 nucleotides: TGCGCCAGCAGTCAATCGGTCGGGGTTAGGTCACCCCTCCACTTT. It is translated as CASSQSVGVRSPLHF.

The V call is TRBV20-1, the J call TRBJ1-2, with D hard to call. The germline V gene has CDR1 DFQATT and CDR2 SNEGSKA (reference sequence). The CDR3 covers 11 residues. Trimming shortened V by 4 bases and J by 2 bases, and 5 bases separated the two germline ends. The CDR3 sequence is CSANVNYGYTF. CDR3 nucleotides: TGCAGTGCTAACGTAAACTATGGCTACACCTTC.

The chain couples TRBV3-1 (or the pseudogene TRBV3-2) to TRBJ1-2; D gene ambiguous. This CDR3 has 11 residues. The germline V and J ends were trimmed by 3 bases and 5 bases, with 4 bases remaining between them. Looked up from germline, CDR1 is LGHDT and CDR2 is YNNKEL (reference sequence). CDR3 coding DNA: TGTGCCAGCAGCCATGCGTATGGCTACACCTTC. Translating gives CASSHAYGYTF.

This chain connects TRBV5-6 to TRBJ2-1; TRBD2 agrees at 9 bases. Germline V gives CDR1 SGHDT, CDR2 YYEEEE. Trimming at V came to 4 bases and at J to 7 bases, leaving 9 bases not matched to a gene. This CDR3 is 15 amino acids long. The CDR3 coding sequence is TGTGCCAGCAGCCTAGAAGCTAGCGGGGTGAATGAGCAGTTCTTC. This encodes CASSLEASGVNEQFF.

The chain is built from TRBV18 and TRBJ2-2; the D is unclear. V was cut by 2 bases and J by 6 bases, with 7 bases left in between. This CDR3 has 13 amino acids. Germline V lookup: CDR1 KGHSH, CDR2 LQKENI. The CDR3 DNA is TGTGCCAGCTCACCAGTGGGGTCCGGGGAGCTGTTTTTT. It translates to CASSPVGSGELFF.

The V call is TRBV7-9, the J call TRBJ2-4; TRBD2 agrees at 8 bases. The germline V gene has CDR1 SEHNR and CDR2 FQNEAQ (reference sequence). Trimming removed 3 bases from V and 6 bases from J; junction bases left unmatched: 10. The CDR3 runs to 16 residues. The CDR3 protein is CASSFPSGGGRNIQYF. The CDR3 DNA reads TGTGCCAGCAGCTTTCCCAGCGGGGGAGGCAGAAACATTCAGTACTTC.

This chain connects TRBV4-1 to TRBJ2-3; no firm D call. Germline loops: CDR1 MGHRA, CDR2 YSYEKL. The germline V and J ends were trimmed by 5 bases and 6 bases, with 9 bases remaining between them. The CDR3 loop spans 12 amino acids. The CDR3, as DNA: TGCGCCAGCAGCAACCTGGTCGATACGCAGTATTTT. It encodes CASSNLVDTQYF.

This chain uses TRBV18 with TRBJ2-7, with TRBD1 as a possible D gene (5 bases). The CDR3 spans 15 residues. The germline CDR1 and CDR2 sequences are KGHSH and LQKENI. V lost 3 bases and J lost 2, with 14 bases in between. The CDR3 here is CASSPKNQGTYEQYF. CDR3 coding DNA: TGTGCCAGCTCACCGAAAAACCAGGGTACCTACGAGCAGTACTTC.

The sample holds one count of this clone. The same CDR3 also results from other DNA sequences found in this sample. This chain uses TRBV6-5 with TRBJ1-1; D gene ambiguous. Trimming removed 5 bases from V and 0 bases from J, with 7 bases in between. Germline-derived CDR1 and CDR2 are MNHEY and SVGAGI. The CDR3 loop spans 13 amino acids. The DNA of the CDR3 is TGTGCCAGCAGTCGGACGGTGAACACTGAAGCTTTCTTT. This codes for CASSRTVNTEAFF.

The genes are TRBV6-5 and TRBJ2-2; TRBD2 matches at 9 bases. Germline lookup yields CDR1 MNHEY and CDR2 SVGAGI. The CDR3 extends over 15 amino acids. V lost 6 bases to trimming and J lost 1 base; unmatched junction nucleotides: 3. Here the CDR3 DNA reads TGTGCCAGCAGCATGACTAGCGGGAACACCGGGGAGCTGTTTTTT. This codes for CASSMTSGNTGELFF.

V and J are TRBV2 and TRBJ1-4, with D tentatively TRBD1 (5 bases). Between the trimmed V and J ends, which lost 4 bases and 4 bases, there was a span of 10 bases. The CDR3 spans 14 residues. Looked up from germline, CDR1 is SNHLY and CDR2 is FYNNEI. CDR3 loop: CASSGGVLNEKLFF. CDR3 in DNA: TGTGCCAGCAGTGGAGGGGTTCTTAATGAAAAACTGTTTTTT.